Presented here are 25 T cell receptor beta chains from one specimen sequenced in a study of sequential checkpoint blockade in melanoma. Sequencing was performed with immunoSEQ multiplex PCR; in TCRdb, only in-frame clones are kept and a portion is missing. This table has about 14,000 clones, 52% appearing once. The treatment is: randomized to nivolumab then ipilimumab (arm A) or the reverse (arm B). The sample in question was CD8+ T cells sorted from blood (inferred from file names), obtained from a patient given nivolumab and ipilimumab in sequence. These receptors all stem from a human donor with melanoma.

The chain employs TRBV19 and TRBJ1-1; D possibly corresponds to TRBD1 (5 bases). From germline, CDR1 is LNHDA and CDR2 SQIVND (reference sequence). Trimming removed 3 bases from V and 1 base from J, with 6 bases in between. The CDR3 spans 13 residues. The CDR3 nucleotides read TGTGCCAGTAGTATCCAGGGGAACACTGAAGCTTTCTTT. Its translation is CASSIQGNTEAFF. Combining the CDR3 with reference TRBV19 and TRBJ1-1 gives the whole variable domain DGGITQSPKYLFRKEGQNVTLSCEQNLNHDAMYWYRQDPGQGLRLIYYSQIVNDFQKGDIAEGYSVSREKKESFPLTVTSAQKNPTAFYLCASSIQGNTEAFFGQGTRLTVV.

This clone appeared a few times. The chain combines TRBV7-9 with TRBJ1-2; 8 bases align to TRBD1. The trim removed 1 base at V and 8 bases at J, leaving 12 bases unmatched. In germline, CDR1 is SEHNR, CDR2 FQNEAQ (reference sequence). The CDR3 spans 16 residues. The DNA of the CDR3 is TGTGCCAGCAGCTTAGAACCGGGACAGGCTTTGGGGGGCTACACCTTC. Translated, it gives CASSLEPGQALGGYTF.

The chain is built from TRBV27 and TRBJ2-3; 7 bases line up with TRBD2. The J segment lost 6 bases and the V segment lost 2 bases, leaving 11 bases of the junction unmatched. The length of the CDR3 is 16 residues. CDR1 and CDR2 (germline): MNHEY, SMNVEV (reference sequence). CDR3 coding DNA: TGTGCCAGCAGTTTAGGCGTAGCGGGCTATTGGGATACGCAGTATTTT. Encoded protein: CASSLGVAGYWDTQYF.

The rearrangement uses TRBV4-1 and TRBJ2-2, with D tentatively TRBD2 (6 bases). The CDR3 runs 16 residues. CDR1 MGHRA and CDR2 YSYEKL come from the germline V gene. V dropped 6 bases and J dropped 1 base, with 15 bases sitting between them. CDR3 sequence: CASSPVSSENTGELFF. The CDR3 region has the DNA TGCGCCAGCAGTCCAGTTTCTAGCGAGAACACCGGGGAGCTGTTTTTT.

This clone occurred once. V is TRBV4-2 and J is TRBJ2-1; 8 nucleotides align to TRBD2. J lost 7 bases, V lost 0 bases, and 11 bases had no gene match. Germline V gene sequence: CDR1 LGHNA, CDR2 YNFKEQ. CDR3 length equals 17 residues. CDR3 DNA sequence: TGTGCCAGCAGCCAAGAGGGGTTTGGGAGCGGGAGTAATGAGCAGTTCTTC. Translating gives CASSQEGFGSGSNEQFF.

V gene TRBV6-5 combines with J gene TRBJ2-7; D perhaps matches TRBD1 (6 bases). Per the germline V gene, CDR1 is MNHEY and CDR2 is SVGAGI. There are 13 residues in the CDR3. Trimming stripped 5 bases from V and 2 bases from J, with 10 bases between. The CDR3 DNA reads as TGTGCCAGCAGTACGGGACATACCTACGAGCAGTACTTC. This translates into CASSTGHTYEQYF.

J is TRBJ1-1 and V is TRBV5-6; D is undetermined. The germline gives CDR1 SGHDT, CDR2 YYEEEE. V shed 0 bases and J shed 4 bases, with 10 bases lying between them. The CDR3 runs 14 residues. This chain's CDR3 is CASSLASTLTEAFF. The CDR3 nucleotides read TGTGCCAGCAGCTTGGCTTCTACTCTCACTGAAGCTTTCTTT.

The rearrangement links TRBV7-2 to TRBJ1-6; the match to TRBD1 covers 10 bases. The germline V gene has CDR1 SGHTA and CDR2 FQGNSA. The junction had 7 bases not matched to a gene; V was cut back by 6 bases and J by 5 bases. The CDR3 sequence is 16 residues long. The CDR3 DNA follows: TGTGCCAGCAGAGCCGGGACAGGGGATAATAATTCACCCCTCCACTTT. Residues: CASRAGTGDNNSPLHF.

This clone was observed a few times. The chain combines TRBV4-1 with TRBJ1-1, with 9 positions matching TRBD1. The V gene end was trimmed by 4 bases and the J gene end by 0 bases; junction bases not matched to a gene: 9. CDR1 is MGHRA, CDR2 YSYEKL, per germline. The CDR3 spans 17 residues. This chain's CDR3 is CASSRTGTGTMNTEAFF. The CDR3 nucleotides read TGCGCCAGCAGCCGAACCGGGACAGGGACCATGAACACTGAAGCTTTCTTT.

The CDR3 loop is CASSAGGGGGSYEQYF. DNA for the CDR3: TGTGCCAGCAGTGCGGGAGGTGGAGGGGGCTCCTACGAGCAGTACTTC. V usage is TRBV6-1 and J usage is TRBJ2-7; D is perhaps TRBD2 (7 bases). This CDR3 contains 16 residues. The V end was cut by 4 bases, the J end by 0 bases, with 16 bases between. Germline loops: CDR1 MNHNS, CDR2 SASEGT.

V and J are TRBV5-1 and TRBJ2-1; tentative D call: TRBD2 (5 bases). V dropped 4 bases and J dropped 5 bases, with 22 bases sitting between them. This CDR3 has 17 amino acids. In germline, CDR1 is SGHRS, CDR2 YFSETQ. The CDR3 DNA reads as TGCGCCAGCAGCCCGGTTGAGGTCCAGCGGTTCCACAATGAGCAGTTCTTC. Protein sequence: CASSPVEVQRFHNEQFF.

The rearrangement uses TRBV27 and TRBJ1-5, with 10 bases aligning to TRBD1. The CDR3 runs 15 residues. Germline V gene lookup returns CDR1 MNHEY and CDR2 SMNVEV (reference sequence). J was trimmed by 10 bases and V by 1 base; bases with no gene match: 7. The CDR3 nucleotides are TGTGCCAGCAGTTTATGGAGTGGACAGGGGGAACCCCAGCATTTT. This gives the protein CASSLWSGQGEPQHF.

This rearrangement joins TRBV5-6 to TRBJ2-1; 8 positions match TRBD1. The V gene end was trimmed by 6 bases and the J gene end by 1 base; junction bases not matched to a gene: 3. CDR1 is SGHDT, CDR2 YYEEEE, per germline. The CDR3 extends over 14 amino acids. The CDR3 loop is CASNRQGSYNEQFF. As DNA, the CDR3 is TGTGCCAGCAACAGACAGGGGTCCTACAATGAGCAGTTCTTC.

As for this clone: The sample carries other DNA sequences with the same CDR3. This chain connects TRBV7-9 to TRBJ2-2, with 7 bases fitting TRBD1. The germline gives CDR1 SEHNR, CDR2 FQNEAQ (reference sequence). Losses at the gene ends were 3 bases for V and 5 bases for J; bases not matched to a gene: 9. The CDR3 consists of 16 residues. The CDR3 here is CASSFIKGGVTGELFF. The DNA for the CDR3 is TGTGCCAGCAGCTTCATCAAAGGGGGCGTGACCGGGGAGCTGTTTTTT.

In its sample, this clone ranks as medium-sized. This chain connects TRBV14 to TRBJ2-7, with D perhaps matching TRBD1 (5 bases). Germline V lookup: CDR1 SGHDN, CDR2 FVKESK. Trimming removed 4 bases from V and 2 bases from J, with 15 bases in between. This CDR3 is 15 amino acids long. The chain's CDR3 is CASSPGHLPTYEQYF. The CDR3 bases are TGTGCCAGCAGCCCTGGACACCTACCAACCTACGAGCAGTACTTC.

The chain uses TRBV6-5 and TRBJ2-2; D perhaps matches TRBD1 (6 bases). The CDR3 loop spans 13 amino acids. The germline V gene encodes CDR1 MNHEY and CDR2 SVGAGI. Trimming took off 2 bases at V and 6 bases at J, with 7 bases between the two ends. DNA for the CDR3: TGTGCCAGCAGTTACGGGGGCCCCGGGGAGCTGTTTTTT. Amino acids: CASSYGGPGELFF.

This clone has a handful of counts. The V gene is TRBV10-3, the J gene TRBJ2-1, with D hard to call. The CDR3 contains 13 residues. V was pared by 11 bases and J by 12 bases, with 23 bases between. The germline CDR1 and CDR2 sequences are ENHRY and SYGVKD. This CDR3 reads CAVLNPSPPWQFF. The CDR3 bases are TGTGCCGTCTTAAACCCGAGCCCTCCATGGCAGTTCTTC.

This clone was observed a handful of times. This sample also contains other DNA sequences that code for the same CDR3. The V and J genes are TRBV11-1 and TRBJ2-1, with D possibly being TRBD1 (6 bases). The CDR3 spans 14 residues. Germline loops: CDR1 SGHAT, CDR2 FQDESV (reference sequence). With 4 bases removed from V and 6 bases from J, the gap between germline ends came to 13 bases. CDR3 DNA: TGTGCCAGCAGCTCAGGGGTTTCCCTCAATGAGCAGTTCTTC. Its translation is CASSSGVSLNEQFF.

Written as DNA, the CDR3 is TGTGCCAGCAGCCCAGACCGGACAGGTATATACAATGAGCAGTTCTTC. Its protein is CASSPDRTGIYNEQFF. J is TRBJ2-1 and V is TRBV7-9, with 7 bases aligning to TRBD1. Trimming removed 5 bases from V and 4 bases from J; junction bases left unmatched: 11. CDR3 length: 16 amino acids. Germline CDR1 SEHNR, CDR2 FQNEAQ (reference sequence).

This sequence joins TRBV27 and TRBJ2-1; D not certain. CDR1 and CDR2 (germline): MNHEY, SMNVEV (reference sequence). The V end lost 3 bases, the J end lost 0 bases, and 9 bases lay between the germline ends. The CDR3 consists of 15 residues. CDR3 sequence: CASSFGSSSYNEQFF. The DNA for the CDR3 is TGTGCCAGCAGTTTTGGTAGTAGCTCCTACAATGAGCAGTTCTTC.

The CDR3 reads CASSRDRGTGELFF. CDR3 sequence (DNA): TGCGCCAGCAGCCGGGACAGGGGGACCGGGGAGCTGTTTTTT. The chain joins TRBV5-1 to TRBJ2-2; 11 bases agree with TRBD1. The CDR3 covers 14 residues. Per the germline V gene, CDR1 is SGHRS and CDR2 is YFSETQ. The J segment lost 5 bases and the V segment lost 4 bases, leaving 1 base of the junction unmatched.

This clone has more than one count but fewer than ten. The rearrangement links TRBV28 to TRBJ2-5; D is perhaps TRBD1 (6 bases). Germline assignment: CDR1 MDHEN and CDR2 SYDVKM. V was shortened by 2 bases and J by 5 bases, with 21 bases between the two germline ends. This CDR3 has 17 residues. The DNA of the CDR3 is TGTGCCAGCAGTTTAGTCGTCAGGGGATCGGGGTGGGAGACCCAGTACTTC. It translates to CASSLVVRGSGWETQYF.

Written as DNA, the CDR3 is TGTGCCAGCAGTGATGGTCCAGGCACAGATACGCAGTATTTT. Residues: CASSDGPGTDTQYF. The gene calls are TRBV6-1 and TRBJ2-3; D gene uncertain. This CDR3 comprises 14 residues. Trimming took off 3 bases at V and 1 base at J, with 8 bases between the two ends. CDR1 is MNHNS and CDR2 is SASEGT in the germline V gene.

The J gene is TRBJ2-7, the V gene TRBV11-2, with unresolved D. CDR3 length equals 12 residues. V dropped 5 bases and J dropped 4 bases, with 9 bases sitting between them. CDR1 is SGHAT, CDR2 FQNNGV, per germline. CDR3 coding DNA: TGTGCCAGCAGCCCCGGAGTGTACGAGCAGTACTTC. It specifies CASSPGVYEQYF.

In its sample, this clone was seen a few times. The chain carries TRBV12-5 and TRBJ1-1, with D uncertain. The CDR3 totals 13 residues. With 4 bases removed from V and 3 bases from J, the gap between germline ends came to 9 bases. Germline V gives CDR1 LGHNT, CDR2 FRNRAP. CDR3 sequence reads: CASGWEGDTEAFF. CDR3 bases: TGTGCTAGTGGTTGGGAGGGTGACACTGAAGCTTTCTTT. The full variable domain, rest sourced from reference TRBV12-5 and TRBJ1-1, is DARVTQTPRHKVTEMGQEVTMRCQPILGHNTVFWYRQTMMQGLELLAYFRNRAPLDDSGMPKDRFSAEMPDATLATLKIQPSEPRDSAVYFCASGWEGDTEAFFGQGTRLTVV.